This T cell receptor (beta chain) was recovered during a study of regulatory T cells in long-lasting Graves disease. Study observations and caveats: With 2,500 to 3,000 shared public clonotypes, persistent patients exceeded new patients, who shared about a thousand. TCR diversity was lower in persistent Graves' patients than in newly diagnosed ones.

The sample holds many counts of this clonotype. Its antigen is unknown. Trimming stripped 5 bases from V and 7 bases from J, with 15 bases between. This CDR3 comprises 15 residues. As to time point: newly diagnosed GD, antithyroid drugs for less than 3 months. Isolated PBMC RNA provided the starting material for the TCR library. CDR3 regions were amplified by Arm-PCR using iRepertoire HTBI primers to build TCR beta libraries. From the multiplex PCR reads, TCRdb called clonotypes with MiXCR, one entry per CDR3 protein. The table shows more than 450,000 distinct CDR3 sequences, with about 12% occurring only once. This same sample was also taken into another study, of T cells in Graves' hyperthyroidism and ophthalmopathy.

Sample: peripheral blood mononuclear cells (PBMCs), taken at new diagnosis, from a patient treated with antithyroid drugs. The clonotype comes from a woman between 25 and 40 years old with Graves disease. The chain uses TRBV12-3 or TRBV12-4 and TRBJ1-6, with D possibly matching TRBD1 (5 bases). The DNA for the CDR3 is TGTGCCAGCAGTCCCGGAACAGGCCTGAATTCACCCCTCCACTTT. This sequence encodes CASSPGTGLNSPLHF.